The 3 T cell receptor beta chains presented below share a single source sample, sequenced in a study of blood T cells in healthy people across ages. With a J-beta primer mix and a sample-barcoded 5' primer, a second PCR ran 7 to 11 cycles. TCRdb re-analysed the 5' RACE reads in MiXCR, keeping a single row per CDR3 protein. Of about 1.4 million distinct CDR3 sequences listed, roughly 64% are singletons. Material for sequencing was blood. These receptors originate from a man aged 18 to 35 in good health.

In DNA, the CDR3 is TGTGCCAGCAGCTTAGCGGGGGGGCTATATACGCAGTATTTT. This translates into CASSLAGGLYTQYF. The chain is built from TRBV5-5 and TRBJ2-3, with TRBD2 matching 10 bases. The CDR3 has 14 amino acids. Germline CDR1 is SGHKS and CDR2 is YYEKEE (reference sequence). The V gene end was trimmed by 2 bases and the J gene end by 7 bases; junction bases not matched to a gene: 4.

The gene calls are TRBV3-1 and TRBJ1-2, with 7 bases identical to TRBD1. The germline CDR1 and CDR2 sequences are LGHDT and YNNKEL (reference sequence). V shed 3 bases, J shed 8 bases, and the junction held 9 bases outside the gene matches. The CDR3 extends over 14 amino acids. For the CDR3, the DNA is TGTGCCAGCAGCCAGACAGGGAACCATAAGGGCTACACCTTC. Residues: CASSQTGNHKGYTF.

This chain connects TRBV7-2 to TRBJ2-3, with D possibly being TRBD1 (6 bases). V shed 6 bases and J shed 4 bases, with 17 bases lying between them. Germline V gene data show CDR1 as SGHTA and CDR2 as FQGNSA. This CDR3 is 15 amino acids long. CDR3 DNA sequence: TGTGCCAGCAGACTACAGGGTGTAGGCGCAGATACGCAGTATTTT. Translating gives CASRLQGVGADTQYF.